The 4 T cell receptor beta chains below come from one sample, sequenced in a study of low-dose radiotherapy and immunotherapy resistance in tumors. Alpha- and beta-chain coverage of first-strand cDNA came from TRAV- and TRBV-specific primers. It was with a constant-region primer and a V-primer adapter that TCRs were amplified over about 19 PCR cycles. In TCRdb, the reads were re-called with MiXCR into one record per CDR3 protein. The sample lists 60,000 to 90,000 distinct CDR3 sequences, around a third occurring once. Time point of the sample: before trial treatment. Material: PBMCs, obtained before treatment. The receptors originated from a female donor with ovarian cancer.

The chain couples TRBV5-1 to TRBJ2-3; D remains ambiguous. The CDR3 length is 14 residues. Trimming left V 4 bases short and J 0 bases short, with 9 bases between. Germline V CDR1 and CDR2: SGHRS, YFSETQ. CDR3 in amino acids: CASSPSTSTDTQYF. For the CDR3, the DNA is TGCGCCAGCAGCCCCTCTACTAGCACAGATACGCAGTATTTT. Supplemented by reference TRBV5-1 and TRBJ2-3, the full variable domain reads KAGVTQTPRYLIKTRGQQVTLSCSPISGHRSVSWYQQTPGQGLQFLFEYFSETQRNKGNFPGRFSGRQFSNSRSEMNVSTLELGDSALYLCASSPSTSTDTQYFGPGTRLTVL.

This clonotype showed up many times. The V gene is TRBV2, the J gene TRBJ2-3; 7 positions agree with TRBD1. V gave up 4 bases and J gave up 1 base; unmatched junction bases: 5. CDR1 is SNHLY and CDR2 is FYNNEI in the germline V gene. The CDR3 consists of 15 residues. In nucleotides, the CDR3 is TGTGCCAGCAGTGCCAGGGGGAGAGGCACAGATACGCAGTATTTT. It codes for CASSARGRGTDTQYF.

This chain's CDR3 is CASSLTAGIRKSNQPQHF. DNA of the CDR3: TGTGCCAGCAGCTTGACGGCAGGGATTCGCAAAAGCAATCAGCCCCAGCATTTT. The rearrangement joins TRBV5-5 to TRBJ1-5; TRBD1 might be the D (5 bases). The ends were cut back, 1 base at V and 1 base at J, with 18 bases in the middle. Germline-derived CDR1 and CDR2 are SGHKS and YYEKEE (reference sequence). The length of the CDR3 is 18 residues.

The genes are TRBV28 and TRBJ1-6; D call uncertain. The CDR3 runs 14 residues. CDR1 and CDR2 (germline): MDHEN, SYDVKM. Trimming cost V 3 bases and J 8 bases, with 11 bases left between them. The DNA of the CDR3 is TGTGCCAGCAGTTTCAGTATTAGTTATTCACCCCTCCACTTT. Translating gives CASSFSISYSPLHF.